Below, 22 T cell receptor beta chains from the same sample are listed, as sequenced in a study of T-cell memory formation after mild COVID-19. Each CDR3 protein gets one entry after TCRdb re-called the 5' RACE reads with MiXCR. The table includes approximately 390,000 distinct CDR3 sequences, more than 15% detected once. The sequencing sample was made of PBMCs or a T cell subset sorted from them (not recorded which). The receptor source for this set is a young man who had mild COVID-19 (a few samples of this study predate the infection). Cell type and time point are not known.

The rearrangement uses TRBV12-5 and TRBJ2-2, with TRBD1 matching over 8 bases. This CDR3 is built from 16 residues. J lost 7 bases, V lost 2 bases, and 9 bases had no gene match. Germline V gene sequence: CDR1 LGHNT, CDR2 FRNRAP. The CDR3 region is CASGLKLDRAIGELFF. CDR3 nucleotide sequence: TGTGCTAGTGGTTTGAAATTGGACAGGGCTATCGGGGAGCTGTTTTTT.

This clonotype was seen only a few times. This chain links TRBV7-2 with TRBJ2-2; tentative D call: TRBD1 (5 bases). This CDR3 has 15 residues. Germline V gene sequence: CDR1 SGHTA, CDR2 FQGNSA. V was shortened by 6 bases and J by 5 bases, with 16 bases between the two germline ends. In DNA form, the CDR3 reads TGTGCCAGCAGTCCTAACGAAGGGGCGACCGGGGAGCTGTTTTTT. Amino acids: CASSPNEGATGELFF.

The chain joins TRBV6-5 to TRBJ1-5; tentatively, D is TRBD1 (5 bases). This CDR3 has 13 residues. CDR1 is MNHEY, CDR2 SVGAGI, per germline. V was clipped by 1 base and J by 6 bases, with 7 bases between them. CDR3 in amino acids: CASSYYGGQPQHF. The CDR3 DNA follows: TGTGCCAGCAGTTACTACGGGGGTCAGCCCCAGCATTTT.

The chain combines TRBV7-2 with TRBJ1-1, with no clear D. The CDR3 has 15 amino acids. Deletions cut 2 bases from V and 4 bases from J, with 14 bases between. The germline CDR1 and CDR2 sequences are SGHTA and FQGNSA. The CDR3 reads CASSLFTSAVTEAFF. CDR3 DNA sequence: TGTGCCAGCAGCTTATTCACCTCGGCAGTCACTGAAGCTTTCTTT.

The chain couples TRBV10-3 to TRBJ2-3; 10 bases are a match to TRBD2. Germline trimming cut 0 bases from V and 0 bases from J; bases unmatched to any gene: 3. CDR1 is ENHRY and CDR2 is SYGVKD in the germline V gene. The CDR3 runs 17 residues. CDR3 sequence reads: CAISESLAGASTDTQYF. The CDR3 coding sequence is TGTGCCATCAGTGAGTCGCTAGCGGGGGCTAGCACAGATACGCAGTATTTT.

This clonotype was picked up many times. Germline and junction disagree at one end, which may indicate a read error. This chain links TRBV7-2 with TRBJ1-5; 7 bases line up with TRBD1. The CDR3 totals 14 residues. The germline CDR1 and CDR2 sequences are SGHTA and FQGNSA. DNA of the CDR3: TGCGCCAGCAGCTTACGACAGGGAGGTCAGCCCCAGCATTTT. Amino acid sequence: CASSLRQGGQPQHF.

This clonotype was recorded a few times. The rearrangement uses TRBV7-2 and TRBJ2-3, with 12 positions matching TRBD2. The CDR3 has 16 residues. CDR1 and CDR2 (germline): SGHTA, FQGNSA. V shed 1 base, J shed 4 bases, and the junction held 3 bases outside the gene matches. The CDR3 DNA follows: TGTGCCAGCAGCTTAGGCCCTAGCGGGGGGGCAGATACGCAGTATTTT. This sequence encodes CASSLGPSGGADTQYF.

The chain recombines TRBV7-3 with TRBJ2-1; 7 nucleotides align to TRBD2. Germline V gene data show CDR1 as SGHTA and CDR2 as FQGTGA. V shed 4 bases and J 3 bases; nucleotides not matched to a gene: 9. This CDR3 is 16 amino acids long. CDR3 sequence: CASSSLAGPVYNEQFF. The CDR3 DNA reads TGTGCCAGCAGCTCGTTAGCGGGCCCTGTCTACAATGAGCAGTTCTTC.

The DNA for the CDR3 is TGTGCCAGACGGGGACTAGCGGACTACGAGCAGTACGTC. Translated, it gives CARRGLADYEQYV. The genes are TRBV9 and TRBJ2-7; 11 bases map to TRBD2. This CDR3 contains 13 residues. V shed 8 bases, J shed 3 bases, and the junction held 4 bases outside the gene matches. CDR1 is SGDLS and CDR2 is YYNGEE in the germline V gene.

The V and J genes are TRBV7-2 and TRBJ1-2; the D is unclear. The CDR3 length is 12 residues. From germline, CDR1 is SGHTA and CDR2 FQGNSA. Trimming cost V 7 bases and J 3 bases, with 9 bases left between them. The CDR3, as DNA: TGTGCCAGCACGCAAGGCCACTATGGCTACACCTTC. Its protein is CASTQGHYGYTF.

The chain recombines TRBV15 with TRBJ2-3; tentatively, D is TRBD1 or TRBD2 (5 bases each). This CDR3 is 15 amino acids long. Germline CDR1 reads LNHNV; CDR2 reads YYDKDF (reference sequence). V was clipped by 0 bases and J by 9 bases, with 16 bases between them. The CDR3 is CATSRDAVEGTTQYF. CDR3 bases: TGTGCCACCAGCAGAGACGCGGTCGAGGGGACCACGCAGTATTTT.

V gene TRBV6-6 combines with J gene TRBJ1-1; D unclear. CDR3 length: 14 residues. Germline V lookup: CDR1 MNHNY, CDR2 SVGAGI (reference sequence). Trimming cost V 6 bases and J 1 base, with 12 bases left between them. DNA of the CDR3: TGTGCCAGCAGCCGCTATGTGGGGAACACTGAAGCTTTCTTT. As protein: CASSRYVGNTEAFF.

V and J are TRBV11-2 and TRBJ2-1; 7 nucleotides line up with TRBD1. The CDR3 sequence is 17 residues long. The germline V gene has CDR1 SGHAT and CDR2 FQNNGV. V lost 1 base and J lost 3; bases outside the gene matches: 9. CDR3 amino acids: CASSLGPGDRVYNEQFF. For the CDR3, the DNA is TGTGCCAGCAGCTTAGGCCCCGGAGACAGGGTCTACAATGAGCAGTTCTTC.

The sample holds a few counts of this clonotype. The chain employs TRBV20-1 and TRBJ2-7; D is unclear. Germline values: CDR1 DFQATT, CDR2 SNEGSKA (reference sequence). V was trimmed by 5 bases and J by 11 bases, leaving 19 bases between them. The CDR3 has 12 amino acids. CDR3 protein: CSAFWTGHTEYF. CDR3 coding DNA: TGCAGTGCTTTTTGGACCGGGCATACGGAGTACTTC.

The chain employs TRBV7-9 and TRBJ2-7; possibly TRBD1 for D (5 bases). V was cut by 11 bases and J by 4 bases, with 15 bases left in between. The CDR3 runs to 12 residues. Germline CDR1 is SEHNR and CDR2 is FQNEAQ (reference sequence). The CDR3 bases are TGTGCCGGCTCGATAGACAGTTACGAGCAGTACTTC. This sequence encodes CAGSIDSYEQYF. The whole variable domain, remainder taken from reference TRBV7-9 and TRBJ2-7, is DTGVSQNPRHKITKRGQNVTFRCDPISEHNRLYWYRQTLGQGPEFLTYFQNEAQLEKSRLLSDRFSAERPKGSFSTLEIQRTEQGDSAMYLCAGSIDSYEQYFGPGTRLTVT.

Ten or more counts support this clonotype. The CDR3 sequence: CASSQSDRGTSGANVLTF. The CDR3 DNA follows: TGCGCCAGCAGCCAATCGGATAGAGGGACATCTGGGGCCAACGTCCTGACTTTC. This chain links TRBV4-3 with TRBJ2-6, with a weak D call TRBD1 (6 bases). Trimming cost V 2 bases and J 1 base, with 15 bases left between them. CDR1 and CDR2 from the germline V gene are LGHNA and YSLEER. This CDR3 comprises 18 residues.

This clonotype showed up just a few times. The rearrangement links TRBV20-1 to TRBJ2-3, with a tentative D call TRBD1 (6 bases). The V gene's germline CDR1 is DFQATT and CDR2 SNEGSKA (reference sequence). V dropped 6 bases and J dropped 3 bases, with 13 bases sitting between them. CDR3 length: 13 amino acids. DNA for the CDR3: TGCAGTGCCCGGGACATACCAACAGATACGCAGTATTTT. It translates to CSARDIPTDTQYF.

This clonotype was observed a handful of times. V and J are TRBV5-1 and TRBJ1-6; the match to TRBD1 covers 7 bases. J gave up 0 bases and V 3 bases, and 9 bases lay outside the gene matches. Germline CDR1 is SGHRS and CDR2 is YFSETQ. This CDR3 region has 18 residues. The CDR3 protein is CASSSGQSEGSYNSPLHF. The CDR3 DNA is TGCGCCAGCAGCTCGGGACAGTCCGAAGGCTCCTATAATTCACCCCTCCACTTT.

In its sample, this clonotype was seen a few times. The V and J genes are TRBV5-1 and TRBJ1-3, with D possibly being TRBD1 (6 bases). The germline gives CDR1 SGHRS, CDR2 YFSETQ. This CDR3 comprises 16 residues. Trimming cost V 0 bases and J 0 bases, with 10 bases left between them. The CDR3 loop reads CASSLEPTGSGNTIYF. The CDR3 DNA is TGCGCCAGCAGCTTGGAGCCGACAGGCTCTGGAAACACCATATATTTT.

This clonotype was picked up a small number of times. The chain employs TRBV4-3 and TRBJ2-2; a possible D gene is TRBD1 (5 bases). The CDR3 length is 13 residues. The V end lost 6 bases, the J end lost 4 bases, and 9 bases lay between the germline ends. CDR1 and CDR2 from the germline V gene are LGHNA and YSLEER. The CDR3 coding sequence is TGCGCCAGCAGGCTAACAGGCACCGGGGAGCTGTTTTTT. Its translation: CASRLTGTGELFF.

This clonotype occurred a few times. This chain connects TRBV5-1 to TRBJ2-5, with 9 positions matching TRBD2. V trimming: 4 bases; J trimming: 4 bases; junction bases outside the gene matches: 8. This CDR3 region has 15 residues. Looked up from germline, CDR1 is SGHRS and CDR2 is YFSETQ. The chain's CDR3 is CASSPPRGGAETQYF. In DNA form, the CDR3 reads TGCGCCAGCAGCCCACCCCGCGGGGGGGCAGAGACCCAGTACTTC.

This chain connects TRBV7-9 to TRBJ1-6; 8 bases are shared with TRBD1. CDR1 is SEHNR and CDR2 is FQNEAQ in the germline V gene (reference sequence). The length of the CDR3 is 15 residues. V shed 4 bases, J shed 9 bases, and the junction held 8 bases outside the gene matches. The DNA of the CDR3 is TGTGCCAGCAGCTGGGGGACAGGTGTGGCTTCACCCCTCCACTTT. Translation gives CASSWGTGVASPLHF.